The entry that follows covers one TCR beta chain sequence. This sample stems from a study of blood T cell repertoires in COVID-19. Recovered participants had two consecutive negative NP/OP PCR tests, healthcare professional clearance, or symptom resolution. TCRdb's table, derived via immunoSEQ multiplex PCR, lists solely in-frame clones and lacks some. The table lists more than 250,000 clones, 75% to 90% of them singletons. Trimming at V came to 4 bases and at J to 7 bases, leaving 3 bases not matched to a gene. The CDR3 is 12 amino acids. CDR1 SNHLY and CDR2 FYNNEI come from the germline V gene. This clonotype originated in a young man who had recovered from COVID-19. The sequencing input was PBMCs or T cells enriched from blood (not recorded which). The chain links TRBV2 to TRBJ2-5; 7 bases agree with TRBD1. The CDR3 DNA follows: TGTGCCAGCAGTGGACAGGGTTGGACCCAGTACTTC. This gives the protein CASSGQGWTQYF.